The T cell receptor beta chain under discussion was sequenced for a study of blood T cells in healthy people across ages. Study summary: Template-switching capture recovered about one barcoded beta molecule per two T cells.

This CDR3 spans 14 amino acids. Trimming removed 5 bases at V and 1 base at J, with 9 bases between. Next came a second PCR, run for about 7 to 12 cycles, which used a sample-barcoded 5' primer along with a J-beta primer mix. Via MiXCR, TCRdb re-called the 5' RACE reads, giving one row per CDR3 protein. The sample lists more than 1,000,000 distinct CDR3 sequences, 20% to 25% occurring once. These data were likewise used in another study, on T cells of mothers and their children. That report adds: The people who donated were three healthy Caucasian mothers and their six children. The yield was over 8.5 million TCR beta CDR3 reads from each mother and approximately 3.1 million from each child. The overlap seen between related mothers and children slightly exceeded that of unrelated pairs, though not significantly.

The sample comprised blood. The source is a girl aged 2 to 9 in good health. The V call is TRBV12-3 or TRBV12-4, the J call TRBJ2-1; D may be TRBD1 (6 bases). In DNA, the CDR3 is TGTGCCAGCAGTATGCAGGGGTCCTACAATGAGCAGTTCTTC. This sequence encodes CASSMQGSYNEQFF.